Each of the 2 T cell receptor beta chains below was sequenced from the same sample in a study of T cells in Graves' hyperthyroidism and ophthalmopathy (dated by TCRdb to between 2018 and 2021). The library was built by means of multiplex PCR. The listed sequencing device is Illumina HiSeq 2000. The TCR beta CDR3 regions were amplified from RNA transcripts. For the first round of RT-PCR on the TCR CDR3, the HTBI primer set was used together with the Qiagen OneStep RT-PCR kit. TCRdb ran its own pipeline on the public reads, namely fastp trimming at Q25 and MiXCR clone calling, and kept in-frame beta chains. A single entry per CDR3 protein holds the most common genes and DNA from its merged rows. The sample data list about 360,000 distinct CDR3 sequences, and roughly 25% of these were observed just once. The ten largest clones represent around 70% of the sample. Sequenced sample: blood. The receptor source for this set is a man in his fifties or sixties with Graves' hyperthyroidism.

This clonotype occurred a few times. The V gene is TRBV4-1, the J gene TRBJ2-4, with 8 bases identical to TRBD2. Looked up from germline, CDR1 is MGHRA and CDR2 is YSYEKL. Losses at the gene ends were 0 bases for V and 8 bases for J; bases not matched to a gene: 12. The CDR3 spans 17 residues. The chain's CDR3 is CASSQDRRTSPRDIQYF. The CDR3 coding sequence is TGCGCCAGCAGCCAAGATCGGAGGACTAGCCCTAGGGACATTCAGTACTTC.

The genes are TRBV12-3 or TRBV12-4 and TRBJ2-5, with D unresolved. CDR3 length: 15 residues. V lost 6 bases and J 2 bases, leaving 16 bases between the germline ends. DNA of the CDR3: TGTGCCAGCAGCCTGGGCCGGCGGATACAAGAGACCCAGTACTTC. Amino acid sequence: CASSLGRRIQETQYF.